One sample yielded the 29 T cell receptor beta chains listed below, sequenced in a study of tissue T cells after allogeneic stem cell transplantation. Method: immunoSEQ multiplex PCR; TCRdb's copy keeps in-frame clones and lacks some. The sample yields around 50,000 clones, around 72% seen once. What was sequenced was sorted cells pooled from one or two spleens. The receptors here all came from a pool of C57BL/6 mice in good health.

Comment on this clone: The germline and genes are mouse ones. The CDR3 sequence: CASSPRLGGYEQYF. The CDR3 DNA, read in part, is TGTGCCAGCAGCCCCCGACTGGGGGGTTATGAACAGTAC. This sequence joins TRBV5 and TRBJ2-7, with 10 bases aligning to TRBD2. The read terminates 1 residue ahead of where the CDR3 ends, so the germline J gene completes it. CDR3 length equals 14 residues. V dropped 4 bases and J dropped 4; count of bases not matched to a gene: 4. CDR1 LGHNA and CDR2 YNLKQL come from the germline V gene (reference sequence).

Details on this clone: Germline and genes: mouse. CDR3: CTCSAERAAVSNERLFF. The sequenced CDR3 bases are TGCACCTGCAGTGCAGAGCGGGCGGCAGTTTCCAACGAAAGATTATTT. The gene calls are TRBV1 and TRBJ1-4; D not resolved. From the germline J gene comes the end of the CDR3, since the read stops 1 residue before it. The CDR3 is made up of 17 amino acids. Looked up from germline, CDR1 is NSQYPW and CDR2 is LRSPGD (reference sequence). V was clipped by 0 bases and J by 0 bases, with 11 bases between them.

Notes on this clone: Gene and germline names: mouse. From the germline J gene comes the end of the CDR3, since the read stops 1 residue before it. The chain uses TRBV3 and TRBJ1-5; maybe TRBD1 (6 bases). V lost 5 bases and J 7 bases, leaving 9 bases between the germline ends. The germline gives CDR1 SNHLY, CDR2 FYNGKV (reference sequence). The CDR3 runs 12 residues. CDR3 protein: CASSTGQQAPLF. CDR3 DNA, as far as it was read: TGTGCCAGCAGCACGGGACAACAGGCTCCGCTT.

Concerning this clone itself: Any gene name here is a mouse gene name. The read is 1 residue too short to cover the CDR3 end, so that end is filled in from the germline J gene. J is TRBJ2-7 and V is TRBV2, with TRBD2 matching 9 bases. Trimming removed 0 bases from V and 9 bases from J; junction bases left unmatched: 6. This CDR3 is 14 amino acids long. Looked up from germline, CDR1 is LGHNA and CDR2 is YSYQKL. The CDR3 sequence is CASSQDNWGEGQYF. The covered CDR3 bases are TGTGCCAGCAGCCAAGATAACTGGGGGGAAGGACAGTAC.

This clone came up once. Each gene name is a mouse one. The CDR3 end falls 1 residue outside the read, so it is completed with the germline J gene. The chain is built from TRBV31 and TRBJ1-6; D may be TRBD1 (6 bases). TRBJ1-6 is placed among ORFs of uncertain function. This CDR3 has 14 residues. In germline, CDR1 is GKSSPN, CDR2 SITVG. With 0 bases removed from V and 5 bases from J, the gap between germline ends came to 8 bases. The CDR3 bases that were read are TGTGCCTGGAGTCTAGAGGGGGATAATTCGCCCCTCTAC. As protein: CAWSLEGDNSPLY. The entire CDR3 protein is CAWSLEGDNSPLYF.

On this clone itself: The gene symbols are mouse symbols. The CDR3 end is not reached by the read, which stops 1 residue before it; the germline J gene fills it in. The rearrangement uses TRBV16 and TRBJ1-5; 11 bases line up with TRBD1. CDR1 is SGHSA, CDR2 FRNQAP, per germline. This CDR3 comprises 15 residues. The V segment lost 3 bases and the J segment 5 bases; nucleotides outside the gene matches: 3. CDR3 bases read: TGTGCAAGCAGCTTGCCGGGACAGGGGGACCAGGCTCCGCTT. It is translated as CASSLPGQGDQAPL. The entire CDR3 is CASSLPGQGDQAPLF.

Comments on this clone: Genes and germline are mouse. The read stops 1 residue short of the end of the CDR3; the missing end is completed from the germline J gene. The chain couples TRBV20 to TRBJ2-3; TRBD1 is a possible D gene (6 bases). Trimming removed 3 bases from V and 0 bases from J, with 10 bases in between. This CDR3 contains 14 residues. In germline, CDR1 is GFQATS, CDR2 STVNSAI. The chain's CDR3 is CGARQGTSAETLYF. The sequenced CDR3 bases are TGTGGTGCTAGACAGGGAACTAGTGCAGAAACGCTGTAT.

Regarding this clone: Mouse names are used for the genes. The read falls 1 residue short of the CDR3 end, and the missing part is taken from the germline J gene. The rearrangement links TRBV26 to TRBJ1-3, with D hard to call. Trimming pared 0 bases from V and 0 bases from J, leaving 6 bases between. The CDR3 covers 15 residues. Germline CDR1 KGHPV, CDR2 FQNQEV (reference sequence). The sequenced CDR3 bases are TGTGCCAGCAGTCTGTCCGAATTTTCTGGAAATACGCTCTAT. Translation gives CASSLSEFSGNTLY. The complete CDR3 sequence is CASSLSEFSGNTLYF.

About this clone itself: The gene symbols are mouse symbols. Read data end 1 residue before the CDR3 end; the end is taken from the germline J gene. This rearrangement joins TRBV13-2 to TRBJ2-4; TRBD2 matches 10 bases. This CDR3 is 17 amino acids long. Germline V gene lookup returns CDR1 NNHNN and CDR2 SYGAGS (reference sequence). V lost 1 base to trimming and J lost 0 bases; unmatched junction nucleotides: 5. The CDR3 sequence is CASGDPTGGRSQNTLYF. Incomplete CDR3 DNA: TGTGCCAGCGGTGATCCGACTGGGGGGCGTAGTCAAAACACCTTGTAC.

A word on this clone: Each gene name is a mouse one. The read falls 1 residue short of the CDR3 end, and the missing part is taken from the germline J gene. The genes are TRBV17 and TRBJ1-4, with 9 bases matching TRBD1. This CDR3 is 17 amino acids long. Unmatched junction bases numbered 5, after V lost 2 bases and J lost 1 base. In germline, CDR1 is MNHDT, CDR2 YYDKIL. CDR3 DNA, as far as it was read: TGTGCTAGCAGTAGACTGAGACAGGGGGGTTCCAACGAAAGATTATTT. Its protein is CASSRLRQGGSNERLF. The complete CDR3 protein is CASSRLRQGGSNERLFF.

Worth noting for this clone: Gene names are the mouse ones. The read gets to within 1 residue of the CDR3 end, and the germline J gene fills in the rest. Other DNA variants within this sample encode the same CDR3. V is TRBV12-1 and J is TRBJ2-3; 11 bases match TRBD2. The germline CDR1 and CDR2 sequences are SGHSN and HYEKVE. The CDR3 consists of 16 residues. V was pared by 1 base and J by 2 bases, with 4 bases of the junction left unmatched. The sequenced CDR3 bases are TGTGCCAGCTCTCTGGGGACTGGGGGAAATGCAGAAACGCTGTAT. It encodes CASSLGTGGNAETLY. The entire CDR3 reads CASSLGTGGNAETLYF. The full variable domain, with the rest looked up from reference TRBV12-1 and TRBJ2-3, is DSGVVQSPRHIIKEKGGRSVLTCIPISGHSNVVWYQQTLGKELKFLIQHYEKVERDKGFLPSRFSVQQFDDYHSEMNMSALELEDSAMYFCASSLGTGGNAETLYFGSGTRLTVL.

On this clone itself: Each gene name is a mouse one. Coverage ceases 1 residue before the CDR3 finishes, and the germline J gene fills in the end. The chain is built from TRBV13-3 and TRBJ1-4; D gene ambiguous. The CDR3 runs 14 residues. V dropped 4 bases and J dropped 0 bases, with 7 bases sitting between them. The germline V gene has CDR1 NNHDY and CDR2 SYVADS. The CDR3 loop reads CASSFTISNERLFF. CDR3 DNA (partial): TGTGCCAGCAGTTTCACAATTTCCAACGAAAGATTATTT.

In the case of this clone: Gene labels here are mouse ones. The DNA ends 1 residue before the CDR3 does, and the rest of the CDR3 is filled in from the germline J gene. Other DNA sequences in this specimen translate into the identical CDR3. The V and J genes are TRBV3 and TRBJ2-1; 8 positions match TRBD2. Germline V gene lookup returns CDR1 SNHLY and CDR2 FYNGKV (reference sequence). The length of the CDR3 is 14 residues. V was clipped by 1 base and J by 4 bases; unmatched bases: 0. The covered CDR3 bases are TGTGCCAGCAGCTTAGACTGGGGGTATGCTGAGCAGTTC. This gives the protein CASSLDWGYAEQF. The CDR3 reads in full as CASSLDWGYAEQFF.

A note on this clone: Genes and germline come from the mouse. The sequence runs out 1 residue before the end of the CDR3; the remainder is reconstructed from the germline J gene. The chain employs TRBV2 and TRBJ1-1; D unresolved. This CDR3 spans 14 amino acids. The germline V gene has CDR1 LGHNA and CDR2 YSYQKL. Trimming cost V 0 bases and J 1 base, with 6 bases left between them. Partial CDR3 DNA: TGTGCCAGCAGCCAAGAAGTCAGAAACACAGAAGTCTTC. Translating gives CASSQEVRNTEVF. The CDR3 as a whole reads CASSQEVRNTEVFF.

A remark on this clone: Mouse germline and gene names are used. The CDR3 end falls 1 residue outside the read, so it is completed with the germline J gene. This chain joins TRBV12-1 and TRBJ2-5, with 8 bases identical to TRBD1. V lost 3 bases and J lost 0; bases outside the gene matches: 1. The CDR3 covers 14 residues. The germline gives CDR1 SGHSN, CDR2 HYEKVE. CDR3 residues: CASSRQGNQDTQYF. Incomplete CDR3 DNA: TGTGCCAGCTCTAGACAGGGGAACCAAGACACCCAGTAC.

This clone has just one count. Gene names refer to mouse genes. Coverage ceases 1 residue before the CDR3 finishes, and the germline J gene fills in the end. At the DNA level, this CDR3 is encoded by other sequences in the same sample as well. V and J are TRBV31 and TRBJ2-3; the match to TRBD1 covers 7 bases. CDR3 size: 13 residues. V shed 4 bases, J shed 0 bases, and the junction held 1 base outside the gene matches. Germline V lookup: CDR1 GKSSPN, CDR2 SITVG. Here the CDR3 reads CAWTGGSAETLYF. The CDR3 DNA, read in part, is TGTGCCTGGACAGGGGGAAGTGCAGAAACGCTGTAT.

A note on this clone: Gene names are mouse gene names. The read stops 1 residue short of the end of the CDR3; the missing end is completed from the germline J gene. The sample contains more than one DNA sequence encoding this CDR3. The gene calls are TRBV1 and TRBJ2-2, with D perhaps being TRBD1 or TRBD2 (5 bases each). The germline V gene encodes CDR1 NSQYPW and CDR2 LRSPGD (reference sequence). This CDR3 has 13 amino acids. V shed 1 base and J shed 6 bases, with 6 bases lying between them. The sequenced part of the CDR3 DNA is TGCACCTGCAGTGCAGGGGGCTCCGGGCAGCTCTAC. Its translation is CTCSAGGSGQLY. In full, the CDR3 reads CTCSAGGSGQLYF. The variable domain in full, completed from reference TRBV1 and TRBJ2-2, reads VTLLEQNPRWRLVPRGQAVNLRCILKNSQYPWMSWYQQDLQKQLQWLFTLRSPGDKEVKSLPGADYLATRVTDTELRLQVANMSQGRTLYCTCSAGGSGQLYFGEGSKLTVL.

As for this clone: Gene names and germline match the mouse. The CDR3 goes on 1 residue after the read ends, and that part is filled in from the germline J gene. This rearrangement joins TRBV1 to TRBJ2-7, with D possibly called TRBD1 or TRBD2 (5 bases each). The CDR3 runs 13 residues. V was trimmed by 3 bases and J by 1 base, leaving 7 bases between them. The germline CDR1 and CDR2 sequences are NSQYPW and LRSPGD (reference sequence). CDR3 DNA (partial): TGCACCTGCAGTGCGGGACGGTCCTATGAACAGTAC. The encoded protein is CTCSAGRSYEQY. The whole CDR3 protein is CTCSAGRSYEQYF. The full variable domain, with the rest looked up from reference TRBV1 and TRBJ2-7, is VTLLEQNPRWRLVPRGQAVNLRCILKNSQYPWMSWYQQDLQKQLQWLFTLRSPGDKEVKSLPGADYLATRVTDTELRLQVANMSQGRTLYCTCSAGRSYEQYFGPGTRLTVL.

This clone was picked up a small number of times. Gene names are the mouse ones. The CDR3 extends 1 residue past the end of the read, so its final part is completed from the germline J gene. The chain couples TRBV26 to TRBJ2-7; 9 nucleotides align to TRBD2. The CDR3 spans 13 residues. J gave up 3 bases and V 4 bases, and 1 base lay outside the gene matches. Germline CDR1 is KGHPV and CDR2 is FQNQEV (reference sequence). The CDR3 here is CASSPGLGYEQYF. The CDR3 bases that were read are TGTGCCAGCAGTCCGGGACTGGGCTATGAACAGTAC.

This clone showed up just a few times. Gene names denote mouse genes. The sequenced CDR3 bases are TGCTCCAGCAGTCAATCGGGCTTTTATGAACAGTAC. This gives the protein CSSSQSGFYEQY. The full-length CDR3 reads as CSSSQSGFYEQYF. This chain connects TRBV23 to TRBJ2-7. The read ends 1 residue early relative to the CDR3; the germline J gene fills the gap. This CDR3 spans 13 amino acids. In germline, CDR1 is KGHTA, CDR2 FQNQQP.

For this clone: Gene names follow the mouse nomenclature. The missing CDR3 end, 1 residue past where the read stops, is filled in from the germline J gene. The chain is built from TRBV12-2 and TRBJ2-3; TRBD2 matches at 7 bases. CDR1 SGHLS and CDR2 HYDKME come from the germline V gene. After removal of 2 bases from V and 0 bases from J, the junction contained 4 bases not matched to a gene. CDR3 size: 15 residues. Partial CDR3 DNA: TGTGCCAGCTCTCCTGGGGGTTCTAGTGCAGAAACGCTGTAT. It translates to CASSPGGSSAETLY. From start to end, the CDR3 is CASSPGGSSAETLYF.

Comments on this clone: Genes and germline come from the mouse. Coverage ceases 1 residue before the CDR3 finishes, and the germline J gene fills in the end. V is TRBV20 and J is TRBJ2-3, with D unclear. V was clipped by 6 bases and J by 0 bases, with 7 bases between them. The CDR3 is 12 residues long. The germline V gene has CDR1 GFQATS and CDR2 STVNSAI. The CDR3 sequence: CGAGSSAETLYF. The DNA read from the CDR3 is TGTGGTGCAGGGTCTAGTGCAGAAACGCTGTAT. The full variable domain, its missing parts supplied by reference TRBV20 and TRBJ2-3, is GALVYQYPRRTICKSGTSMRMECQAVGFQATSVAWYRQSPQKTFELIALSTVNSAIKYEQNFTQEKFPISHPNLSFSSMTVLNAYLEDRGLYLCGAGSSAETLYFGSGTRLTVL.

This clone was recorded a few times. Any gene name here is a mouse gene name. With the read ending 1 residue before the CDR3 end, the germline J gene is used to fill in that end. The chain combines TRBV16 with TRBJ1-5; no clear D. In germline, CDR1 is SGHSA, CDR2 FRNQAP. This CDR3 contains 11 residues. V lost 4 bases and J 3 bases, leaving 1 base between the germline ends. The sequenced part of the CDR3 DNA is TGTGCAAGCAGCTCCAACCAGGCTCCGCTT. This sequence encodes CASSSNQAPL. The whole CDR3 reads CASSSNQAPLF.

A remark on this clone: Genes and germline come from the mouse. The CDR3 region is CASSIQSSYEQYF. Partial CDR3 DNA: TGTGCCAGCAGTATTCAGAGCTCCTATGAACAGTAC. This chain connects TRBV19 to TRBJ2-7; D is undetermined. The CDR3 extends 1 residue past the end of the read, so its final part is completed from the germline J gene. This CDR3 spans 13 amino acids. Germline CDR1 and CDR2: FNHDT and SITEND (reference sequence). The V gene lost 2 bases and the J gene lost 0 bases, with 6 bases spanning the gap. Full variable domain (outside the CDR3, taken from reference TRBV19 and TRBJ2-7): GGIITQTPKFLIGQEGQKLTLKCQQNFNHDTMYWYRQDSGKGLRLIYYSITENDLQKGDLSEGYDASREKKSSFSLTVTSAQKNEMAVFLCASSIQSSYEQYFGPGTRLTVL.

As to this clone: Mouse germline and gene names are used. The read comes to an end 1 residue before the CDR3 does, leaving the germline J gene to fill in the end. The chain is built from TRBV29 and TRBJ2-5; perhaps TRBD1 as D (7 bases). The CDR3 consists of 17 residues. V dropped 1 base and J dropped 0 bases, with 14 bases sitting between them. From germline, CDR1 is MSHET and CDR2 SYDVDS. The chain's CDR3 is CASSLLGGGFNQDTQYF. The sequenced CDR3 bases are TGTGCTAGCAGTTTATTGGGAGGGGGCTTTAACCAAGACACCCAGTAC.

A few counts support this clone. The gene names given are mouse names. The read finishes 1 residue shy of the CDR3 end, and the germline J gene is used to complete it. The chain carries TRBV20 and TRBJ2-7, with a possible D match to TRBD1 (5 bases). The CDR3 runs 11 residues. Deletions cut 4 bases from V and 4 bases from J, with 8 bases between. Germline loops: CDR1 GFQATS, CDR2 STVNSAI. Here the CDR3 reads CGATRQYEQYF. The sequenced part of the CDR3 DNA is TGTGGTGCTACTCGACAGTATGAACAGTAC. Supplemented by reference TRBV20 and TRBJ2-7, the full variable domain reads GALVYQYPRRTICKSGTSMRMECQAVGFQATSVAWYRQSPQKTFELIALSTVNSAIKYEQNFTQEKFPISHPNLSFSSMTVLNAYLEDRGLYLCGATRQYEQYFGPGTRLTVL.

As to this clone: Mouse gene names apply. Read data end 1 residue before the CDR3 end; the end is taken from the germline J gene. V usage is TRBV12-1 and J usage is TRBJ2-5; D gene uncertain. V shed 2 bases and J shed 3 bases, with 8 bases lying between them. CDR1 is SGHSN, CDR2 HYEKVE, per germline. The CDR3 totals 13 residues. CDR3 DNA, as far as it was read: TGTGCCAGCTCTCCCCGGGATCAAGACACCCAGTAC. This sequence encodes CASSPRDQDTQY. The entire CDR3 reads CASSPRDQDTQYF.

Regarding this clone: The gene names given are mouse names. The DNA ends 1 residue before the CDR3 does, and the rest of the CDR3 is filled in from the germline J gene. The chain is built from TRBV4 and TRBJ1-4; perhaps TRBD1 as D (5 bases). Trimming removed 5 bases at V and 0 bases at J, with 7 bases between. CDR1 is LGHDT and CDR2 is YNNKQL in the germline V gene (reference sequence). This CDR3 has 14 amino acids. The CDR3 bases that were read are TGTGCCAGCAGCAAGGGGATTTCCAACGAAAGATTATTT. This codes for CASSKGISNERLF. The entire CDR3 sequence reads CASSKGISNERLFF.

Notes on this clone: Mouse gene names apply. With the read ending 1 residue before the CDR3 end, the germline J gene is used to fill in that end. The V gene is TRBV12-1, the J gene TRBJ2-5, with D possibly matching TRBD2 (5 bases). The germline gives CDR1 SGHSN, CDR2 HYEKVE. The CDR3 is 13 residues long. Trimming pared 0 bases from V and 5 bases from J, leaving 8 bases between. CDR3 DNA, as far as it was read: TGTGCCAGCTCTCTCGCGCTGGGAGACACCCAGTAC. Amino acid sequence: CASSLALGDTQY. The complete CDR3 sequence is CASSLALGDTQYF.